The 20 T cell receptor beta chains in this list originate from one sample, sequenced in a study of CD8+CD57+ T cells in acquired aplastic anemia. Patients chosen for sequencing had CD8+CD57+ cells that had expanded, as shown by flow cytometry. The template for TCR beta VDJ and CDR3 sequence profiling was genomic DNA. TCRdb re-derived calls from the reads in MiXCR, one entry per CDR3 protein. The table lists a few hundred thousand distinct CDR3 sequences, approximately 51% of them singletons. Sequences were obtained from sorted CD4+, CD8+, or CD8+CD57+ T cells (not recorded which) from PBMCs. The receptors come from a human donor with aplastic anemia.

V and J are TRBV7-2 and TRBJ2-3; D possibly corresponds to TRBD2 (6 bases). Germline V gene lookup returns CDR1 SGHTA and CDR2 FQGNSA. The CDR3 loop spans 16 amino acids. Trimming cost V 1 base and J 4 bases, with 15 bases left between them. CDR3 amino acids: CASSLEPGLQADTQYF. CDR3 bases: TGTGCCAGCAGCTTAGAACCGGGACTCCAGGCAGATACGCAGTATTTT. Full variable domain (rest looked up from reference TRBV7-2 and TRBJ2-3): GAGVSQSPSNKVTEKGKDVELRCDPISGHTALYWYRQSLGQGLEFLIYFQGNSAPDKSGLPSDRFSAERTGGSVSTLTIQRTQQEDSAVYLCASSLEPGLQADTQYFGPGTRLTVL.

Of note for this clonotype: This may arise from a read error, as a much more abundant clone is one base away. The genes are TRBV7-9 and TRBJ1-4; tentative D call: TRBD1 (5 bases). CDR3 length equals 13 residues. Germline V gene lookup returns CDR1 SEHNR and CDR2 FQNEAQ (reference sequence). CDR3 coding DNA: TGCGCCAGCAGGCGGGGCAATAATGAAAAACTGTTTTTT. Protein sequence: CASRRGNNEKLFF.

This clonotype has a count of ten or more. The chain carries TRBV9 and TRBJ1-4; no reliable D call. There are 17 residues in the CDR3. V was trimmed by 3 bases and J by 0 bases, leaving 15 bases between them. Germline assignment: CDR1 SGDLS and CDR2 YYNGEE. The CDR3 sequence: CASSGRRPTSTNEKLFF. CDR3 nucleotides: TGTGCCAGCAGCGGCCGACGCCCGACGTCAACTAATGAAAAACTGTTTTTT.

This clonotype was found many times. The rearrangement uses TRBV30 and TRBJ1-6; D is perhaps TRBD1 (6 bases). Germline CDR1 reads GTSNPN; CDR2 reads SVGIG (reference sequence). This CDR3 spans 14 amino acids. V lost 0 bases and J 7 bases, leaving 10 bases between the germline ends. The CDR3 DNA is TGTGCCTGGAGTGTAGGACAGCCAAATTCACCCCTCCACTTT. Protein product: CAWSVGQPNSPLHF.

To note about this clonotype: Since no conserved phenylalanine or tryptophan closes the CDR3, a read error is the likely cause. The chain carries TRBV5-6 and TRBJ1-6; unclear D gene. The CDR3 covers 16 residues. Germline V CDR1 and CDR2: SGHDT, YYEEEE. Trimming stripped 4 bases from V and 8 bases from J, with 19 bases between. The CDR3 is CASSPYMDPADSPLHL. The DNA of the CDR3 is TGTGCCAGCAGCCCGTACATGGACCCGGCGGATTCACCCCTCCACCTT.

This clonotype was counted once. The chain joins TRBV7-2 to TRBJ2-5; D not certain. The CDR3 extends over 16 amino acids. The germline V gene has CDR1 SGHTA and CDR2 FQGNSA. V was shortened by 2 bases and J by 0 bases, with 13 bases between the two germline ends. CDR3 in DNA: TGTGCCAGCAGCTTACTAGGATTCCAGAACCAAGAGACCCAGTACTTC. Translation: CASSLLGFQNQETQYF.

The chain is built from TRBV5-5 and TRBJ1-1; D is uncertain. The germline V and J ends were trimmed by 1 base and 4 bases, with 5 bases remaining between them. The CDR3 sequence is 12 residues long. CDR1 is SGHKS and CDR2 is YYEKEE in the germline V gene (reference sequence). CDR3 DNA: TGTGCCAGCAGCTTGTCCGGCACTGAAGCTTTCTTT. As protein: CASSLSGTEAFF.

V and J are TRBV20-1 and TRBJ2-7; tentatively, D is TRBD2 (6 bases). Looked up from germline, CDR1 is DFQATT and CDR2 is SNEGSKA (reference sequence). Trimming removed 6 bases at V and 4 bases at J, with 22 bases between. The CDR3 is made up of 15 amino acids. For the CDR3, the DNA is TGCAGTGCCAGGAGGGCTAGCCGGCCTGTATACGAGCAGTACTTC. As protein: CSARRASRPVYEQYF.

This clonotype has only one observation. This sequence joins TRBV7-3 and TRBJ2-1; D tentatively reads TRBD1 or TRBD2 (5 bases each). This CDR3 is built from 14 residues. Trimming removed 3 bases at V and 10 bases at J, with 16 bases between. Germline CDR1 and CDR2: SGHTA and FQGTGA. CDR3 DNA: TGTGCCAGCAGCTTGCACCAGGGACGGCGGGAGCAGTTCTTC. It specifies CASSLHQGRREQFF.

This clonotype was found a few times. A read error may explain this, as a much larger clone is one base away. The chain joins TRBV11-3 to TRBJ2-2; 8 nucleotides agree with TRBD1. The CDR3 totals 14 residues. Per the germline V gene, CDR1 is SGHNT and CDR2 is YENEEA. As DNA, the CDR3 is TGTGCCAGCAGCTTGGACAGGGCCACCGGGGAGCTGTCTTTT. It yields the protein CASSLDRATGELSF.

This clonotype showed up just once. J is TRBJ1-5 and V is TRBV20-1, with TRBD1 matching over 9 bases. With V trimmed by 6 bases and J by 5 bases, 5 bases remained unmatched. CDR1 and CDR2 from the germline V gene are DFQATT and SNEGSKA (reference sequence). The CDR3 loop spans 13 amino acids. The CDR3 spells CSATDRGYQPQHF. The CDR3 DNA is TGCAGTGCCACGGACAGGGGTTATCAGCCCCAGCATTTT.

At least ten counts were recorded for this clonotype. The chain is built from TRBV15 and TRBJ2-7; maybe TRBD1 (6 bases). Trimming shortened V by 0 bases and J by 4 bases, and 13 bases separated the two germline ends. The CDR3 sequence is 15 residues long. Germline V CDR1 and CDR2: LNHNV, YYDKDF (reference sequence). The CDR3 region is CATSRDPGQPYEQYF. CDR3 in DNA: TGTGCCACCAGCAGAGATCCGGGACAACCGTACGAGCAGTACTTC.

The CDR3 reads CASSLQGGRYEQYF. The DNA for the CDR3 is TGTGCCAGCAGCTTACAGGGGGGCCGCTACGAGCAGTACTTC. V gene TRBV7-2 combines with J gene TRBJ2-7, with D possibly TRBD1 on 7 matching bases. The V end lost 2 bases, the J end lost 3 bases, and 11 bases lay between the germline ends. CDR3 length: 14 amino acids. CDR1 and CDR2 from the germline V gene are SGHTA and FQGNSA.

This chain joins TRBV19 and TRBJ1-5, with 10 bases aligning to TRBD1. The CDR3 length is 14 residues. Germline loops: CDR1 LNHDA, CDR2 SQIVND (reference sequence). V dropped 4 bases and J dropped 5; count of bases not matched to a gene: 2. CDR3 DNA sequence: TGTGCCAGTAGTAAAGGGACAGGGGATCAGCCCCAGCATTTT. It yields the protein CASSKGTGDQPQHF.

The chain couples TRBV6-6 to TRBJ2-3; a possible D gene is TRBD2 (6 bases). CDR1 and CDR2 (germline): MNHNY, SVGAGI (reference sequence). The CDR3 length is 15 residues. Trimming took 2 bases from V and 7 from J, leaving 16 bases between them. CDR3 residues: CASSYGGTRVHTQYF. Here the CDR3 DNA reads TGTGCCAGCAGTTACGGGGGGACGCGTGTACATACGCAGTATTTT.

The rearrangement links TRBV15 to TRBJ2-6; 8 nucleotides align to TRBD1. Germline CDR1 is LNHNV and CDR2 is YYDKDF (reference sequence). The CDR3 runs to 17 residues. J lost 10 bases, V lost 3 bases, and 14 bases had no gene match. CDR3 coding DNA: TGTGCCACCAGCAGGGGAGTCGGGACAGGAGAAGCAAACGTCCTGACTTTC. Translating gives CATSRGVGTGEANVLTF. Full variable domain (missing parts from reference TRBV15 and TRBJ2-6): DAMVIQNPRYQVTQFGKPVTLSCSQTLNHNVMYWYQQKSSQAPKLLFHYYDKDFNNEADTPDNFQSRRPNTSFCFLDIRSPGLGDTAMYLCATSRGVGTGEANVLTFGAGSRLTVL.

The gene calls are TRBV19 and TRBJ1-1, with 7 bases aligning to TRBD1. The CDR3 spans 15 residues. Unmatched junction bases numbered 12, after V lost 9 bases and J lost 2 bases. CDR1 and CDR2 from the germline V gene are LNHDA and SQIVND (reference sequence). The CDR3 here is CASSPRQGGNTEAFF. In DNA, the CDR3 is TGTGCCAGCTCACCCCGACAGGGCGGAAACACTGAAGCTTTCTTT.

V gene TRBV18 combines with J gene TRBJ1-2; D uncertain. The CDR3 has 13 residues. V lost 3 bases, J lost 8 bases, and 13 bases lay in between. Germline CDR1 and CDR2: KGHSH and LQKENI. CDR3 coding DNA: TGTGCCAGCTCACCCGCTGAACACGAAGGCTACACCTTC. This codes for CASSPAEHEGYTF.

This clonotype occurred many times. This sequence joins TRBV28 and TRBJ1-2; no firm D call. Trimming took 4 bases from V and 4 from J, leaving 13 bases between them. The CDR3 consists of 14 residues. The germline V gene encodes CDR1 MDHEN and CDR2 SYDVKM. CDR3 in amino acids: CASSSLGWLYGYTF. CDR3 coding DNA: TGTGCCAGCAGTTCTCTGGGTTGGCTCTATGGCTACACCTTC.

This clonotype has at least ten counts. The rearrangement uses TRBV7-9 and TRBJ1-1, with TRBD1 matching over 7 bases. The CDR3 length is 13 residues. In germline, CDR1 is SEHNR, CDR2 FQNEAQ (reference sequence). J lost 5 bases, V lost 4 bases, and 4 bases had no gene match. CDR3 in DNA: TGTGCCAGCAGCTCGACAGGGACGACTGAAGCTTTCTTT. This gives the protein CASSSTGTTEAFF. The full variable domain, with the rest looked up from reference TRBV7-9 and TRBJ1-1, is DTGVSQNPRHKITKRGQNVTFRCDPISEHNRLYWYRQTLGQGPEFLTYFQNEAQLEKSRLLSDRFSAERPKGSFSTLEIQRTEQGDSAMYLCASSSTGTTEAFFGQGTRLTVV.